This T cell receptor (beta chain) was found in a study of T cell clones after liver transplantation. Whole-study context: TCRbeta sequencing after a pre-transplant mixed lymphocyte reaction identified graft-donor-reactive clones, later tracked in post-transplant blood. Blood was drawn pre-transplant, before withdrawal, and after full or failed withdrawal. Study-level findings and limits: These preliminary findings come from unstandardized post-transplant sampling times.

A remark on this clone: Antigen specificity is unknown.

Sorting of unstimulated PBMCs yielded separate CD3+CD4+ and CD3+CD8+ fractions. Germline V gene sequence: CDR1 KGHSH, CDR2 LQKENI. The V gene end was trimmed by 4 bases and the J gene end by 4 bases; junction bases not matched to a gene: 5. The CDR3 covers 14 residues. Measured with immunoSEQ multiplex PCR; TCRdb has only the in-frame clones, and not every one. The sample records about 80,000 clones, roughly 85% being singletons. This sequence originates from a human patient who received a liver transplant. Certain T cells may be donor cells from the graft. V usage is TRBV18 and J usage is TRBJ2-5, with TRBD1 matching 8 bases. The material sequenced was CD4+ T cells from blood, taken almost 47 months after liver transplant. As DNA, the CDR3 is TGTGCCAGCTCACAGCAGGGGGCCGGAGAGACCCAGTACTTC. Protein: CASSQQGAGETQYF.